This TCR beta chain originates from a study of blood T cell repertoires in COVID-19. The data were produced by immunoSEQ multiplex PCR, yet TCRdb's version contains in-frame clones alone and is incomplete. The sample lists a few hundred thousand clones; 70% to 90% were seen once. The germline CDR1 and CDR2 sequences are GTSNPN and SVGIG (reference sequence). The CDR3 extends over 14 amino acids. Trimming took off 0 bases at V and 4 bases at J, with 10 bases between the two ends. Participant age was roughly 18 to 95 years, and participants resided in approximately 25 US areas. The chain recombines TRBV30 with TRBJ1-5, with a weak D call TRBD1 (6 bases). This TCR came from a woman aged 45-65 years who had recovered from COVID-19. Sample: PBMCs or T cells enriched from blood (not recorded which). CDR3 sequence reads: CAWSVGARNQPQHF. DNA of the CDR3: TGTGCCTGGAGTGTGGGGGCGCGAAATCAGCCCCAGCATTTT.